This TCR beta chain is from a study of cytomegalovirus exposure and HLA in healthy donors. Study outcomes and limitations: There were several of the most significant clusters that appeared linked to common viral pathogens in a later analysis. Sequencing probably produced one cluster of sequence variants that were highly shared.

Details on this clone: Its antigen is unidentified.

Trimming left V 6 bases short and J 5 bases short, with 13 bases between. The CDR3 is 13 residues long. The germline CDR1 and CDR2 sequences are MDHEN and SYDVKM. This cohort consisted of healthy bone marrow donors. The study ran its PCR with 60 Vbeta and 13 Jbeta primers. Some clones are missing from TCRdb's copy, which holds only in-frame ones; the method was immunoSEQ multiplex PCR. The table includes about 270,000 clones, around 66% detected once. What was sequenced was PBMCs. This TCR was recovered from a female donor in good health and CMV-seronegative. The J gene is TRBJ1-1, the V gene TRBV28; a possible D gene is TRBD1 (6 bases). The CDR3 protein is CASSRGGGTEAFF. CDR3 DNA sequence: TGTGCCAGCAGCCGAGGGGGGGGAACTGAAGCTTTCTTT. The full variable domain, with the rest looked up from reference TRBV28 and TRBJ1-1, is DVKVTQSSRYLVKRTGEKVFLECVQDMDHENMFWYRQDPGLGLRLIYFSYDVKMKEKGDIPEGYSVSREKKERFSLILESASTNQTSMYLCASSRGGGTEAFFGQGTRLTVV.